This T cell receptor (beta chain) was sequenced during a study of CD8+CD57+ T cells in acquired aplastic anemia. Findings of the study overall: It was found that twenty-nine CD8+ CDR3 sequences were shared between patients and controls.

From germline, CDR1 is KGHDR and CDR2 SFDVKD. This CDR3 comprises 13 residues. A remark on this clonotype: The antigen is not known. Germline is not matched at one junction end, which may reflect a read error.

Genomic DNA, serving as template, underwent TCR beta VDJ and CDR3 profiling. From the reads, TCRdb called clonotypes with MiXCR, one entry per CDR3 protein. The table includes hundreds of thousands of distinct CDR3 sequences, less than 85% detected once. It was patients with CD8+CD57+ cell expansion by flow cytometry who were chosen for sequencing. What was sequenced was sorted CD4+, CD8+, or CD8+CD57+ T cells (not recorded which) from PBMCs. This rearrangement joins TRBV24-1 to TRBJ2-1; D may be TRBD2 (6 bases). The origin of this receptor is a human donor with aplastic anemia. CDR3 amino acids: CTSTDGGIHEQFF. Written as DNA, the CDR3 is TGCACCAGCACTGATGGGGGGATCCATGAGCAGTTCTTC.